This TCR beta chain came from a study of blood T cell repertoires in COVID-19. This CDR3 is built from 15 residues. Trimming shortened V by 5 bases and J by 3 bases, and 14 bases separated the two germline ends. Germline lookup yields CDR1 SGHVS and CDR2 FQNEAQ. Original methodology: Amplifying reference gene primers gave estimates of nucleated cell counts. TCRdb keeps only in-frame clones here, not all; method: immunoSEQ multiplex PCR. Clone size and V and J calls were adopted from that table, with D and trimming inferred from the DNA. This sample has around 300,000 clones, with 85% found just once. The study recruited people aged roughly 18 to 100 years across roughly 25 US areas.

Material: PBMCs or T cells enriched from blood (not recorded which). The TCR was taken from a woman aged 45-60 years who had recovered from COVID-19. The chain recombines TRBV7-8 with TRBJ2-1, with a tentative D call TRBD2 (5 bases). The CDR3 loop is CASSTNGVNYNEQFF. CDR3 DNA sequence: TGTGCCAGCAGCACCAACGGGGTCAACTACAATGAGCAGTTCTTC.